One and the same sample provided the 23 T cell receptor beta chains below, sequenced in a study of cytomegalovirus exposure and HLA in healthy donors. A multiplex PCR was run with 60 Vbeta primers and 13 Jbeta primers. The table came from immunoSEQ multiplex PCR; TCRdb's copy has only in-frame clones and leaves some out. The repertoire consists of more than 200,000 clones, with 70% to 80% occurring once and the leading ten covering around 0.2%. The specimen was PBMCs. The source of these receptors is a girl aged 2-15 years in good health and CMV-seronegative.

The chain uses TRBV2 and TRBJ1-1; D is unresolved. V lost 3 bases, J lost 3 bases, and 8 bases lay in between. Per germline, CDR1 SNHLY and CDR2 FYNNEI. CDR3 length: 13 residues. The CDR3 region is CASSDLRDTEAFF. DNA for the CDR3: TGTGCCAGCAGTGATTTGAGGGACACTGAAGCTTTCTTT.

V usage is TRBV27 and J usage is TRBJ2-5, with TRBD1 as a possible D gene (5 bases). TRBJ2-7 matches the DNA end more closely, so the J call is doubtful. This CDR3 is built from 15 residues. Germline V gene data show CDR1 as MNHEY and CDR2 as SMNVEV (reference sequence). Written as DNA, the CDR3 is TGTGCCAGCAGTTTATTGGGGCTCCACCCCAACGAGCAGTACTTC. Translation gives CASSLLGLHPNEQYF.

The V gene is TRBV5-4, the J gene TRBJ2-3; 11 nucleotides align to TRBD2. With 3 bases clipped from V and 3 bases from J, the junction kept 0 bases outside the gene matches. The CDR3 extends over 14 amino acids. The germline V gene has CDR1 SGHNT and CDR2 YYREEE (reference sequence). The CDR3 reads CASSSSGRTDTQYF. CDR3 nucleotide sequence: TGTGCCAGCAGCTCTAGCGGGAGGACAGATACGCAGTATTTT.

V usage is TRBV4-2 and J usage is TRBJ2-1; D is ambiguous. V lost 0 bases and J 9 bases, leaving 6 bases between the germline ends. The CDR3 sequence is 12 residues long. Germline assignment: CDR1 LGHNA and CDR2 YNFKEQ. The CDR3 nucleotides read TGTGCCAGCAGCCAAGATATGGCTGAGCAGTTCTTC. As protein: CASSQDMAEQFF.

The chain has TRBV11-2 and TRBJ1-2; tentative D call: TRBD1 (5 bases). V was clipped by 2 bases and J by 7 bases, with 11 bases between them. Germline assignment: CDR1 SGHAT and CDR2 FQNNGV. The CDR3 sequence is 13 residues long. CDR3 DNA sequence: TGTGCCAGCAGCTTACGGGGAGGGGCTGGCTACACCTTC. Translating it yields CASSLRGGAGYTF.

This clone was seen more than once but under ten times. The rearrangement uses TRBV11-2 and TRBJ2-7; 11 nucleotides align to TRBD2. Germline lookup yields CDR1 SGHAT and CDR2 FQNNGV. Unmatched junction bases numbered 5, after V lost 5 bases and J lost 2 bases. This CDR3 contains 15 residues. CDR3: CASSELAGGPYEQYF. CDR3 in DNA: TGTGCCAGCAGCGAATTAGCGGGGGGGCCCTACGAGCAGTACTTC.

The chain is built from TRBV2 and TRBJ2-1; 11 nucleotides match TRBD2. Trimming cost V 4 bases and J 7 bases; bases outside gene matches: 9. The CDR3 is 16 residues long. From germline, CDR1 is SNHLY and CDR2 FYNNEI. CDR3 nucleotides: TGTGCCAGCAGTGGGGCTAGCGGGGGGCGGAGGAATGAGCAGTTCTTC. This translates into CASSGASGGRRNEQFF. Using reference TRBV2 and TRBJ2-1 for the parts outside the CDR3, the full variable domain is EPEVTQTPSHQVTQMGQEVILRCVPISNHLYFYWYRQILGQKVEFLVSFYNNEISEKSEIFDDQFSVERPDGSNFTLKIRSTKLEDSAMYFCASSGASGGRRNEQFFGPGTRLTVL.

To note about this clone: Other DNA sequences in this specimen translate into the identical CDR3. The chain links TRBV9 to TRBJ1-2; TRBD1 agrees at 7 bases. This CDR3 is built from 14 residues. The V and J ends lost 1 base and 5 bases, in that order; junction bases with no gene match: 5. Germline loops: CDR1 SGDLS, CDR2 YYNGEE. The CDR3: CASSVSTGDYGYTF. CDR3 bases: TGTGCCAGCAGCGTAAGCACAGGGGATTATGGCTACACCTTC.

The chain joins TRBV6-5 to TRBJ2-7; D is perhaps TRBD1 (6 bases). In germline, CDR1 is MNHEY, CDR2 SVGAGI. The CDR3 is made up of 16 amino acids. V was cut by 0 bases and J by 2 bases, with 14 bases left in between. CDR3 loop: CASSYSGTMHPYEQYF. The CDR3 DNA reads TGTGCCAGCAGTTACTCTGGGACAATGCACCCCTACGAGCAGTACTTC.

For this clone: The germline gene is not matched at one end of the junction; a read error may be the cause. This chain connects TRBV6-1 to TRBJ1-6; D is possibly TRBD1 (6 bases). Germline CDR1 and CDR2: MNHNS and SASEGT. The CDR3 is 16 residues long. This chain's CDR3 is CASGEAAGGVGSPLHF. The DNA for the CDR3 is TGTGCCAGCGGTGAAGCGGCGGGGGGCGTCGGTTCACCCCTCCACTTT.

The chain employs TRBV2 and TRBJ2-1, with TRBD2 matching over 15 bases. J gave up 4 bases and V 8 bases, and 9 bases lay outside the gene matches. The CDR3 runs to 17 residues. The germline V gene has CDR1 SNHLY and CDR2 FYNNEI. In nucleotides, the CDR3 is TGTGCCAGCCACCCGGGACTAGCGGGAGGCCCTTACAATGAGCAGTTCTTC. It yields the protein CASHPGLAGGPYNEQFF.

The gene calls are TRBV19 and TRBJ1-5; 10 nucleotides line up with TRBD1. This CDR3 is built from 15 residues. J gave up 4 bases and V 9 bases, and 9 bases lay outside the gene matches. Germline CDR1 and CDR2: LNHDA and SQIVND (reference sequence). Written as DNA, the CDR3 is TGTGCCAGCGGGGGATGGACAGGGGGAAATCAGCCCCAGCATTTT. Amino acids: CASGGWTGGNQPQHF.

This clone has a single count. V is TRBV5-4 and J is TRBJ1-1; tentative D call: TRBD1 (6 bases). The V and J ends lost 1 base and 5 bases respectively, with 15 bases between them. The CDR3 has 15 amino acids. Germline-derived CDR1 and CDR2 are SGHNT and YYREEE (reference sequence). The CDR3 nucleotides are TGTGCCAGCAGCTTGACGCAGTTGCAGGGGACTGAAGCTTTCTTT. As protein: CASSLTQLQGTEAFF. The variable domain in full, with the rest retrieved from reference TRBV5-4 and TRBJ1-1, is ETGVTQSPTHLIKTRGQQVTLRCSSQSGHNTVSWYQQALGQGPQFIFQYYREEENGRGNFPPRFSGLQFPNYSSELNVNALELDDSALYLCASSLTQLQGTEAFFGQGTRLTVV.

There are a few counts of this clone. V and J are TRBV9 and TRBJ2-6; the match to TRBD2 covers 8 bases. Germline V lookup: CDR1 SGDLS, CDR2 YYNGEE. The CDR3 sequence is 19 residues long. The V and J ends lost 4 bases and 4 bases, in that order; junction bases with no gene match: 16. The CDR3 protein is CASSPKTGTRASGANVLTF. As DNA, the CDR3 is TGTGCCAGCAGCCCTAAAACCGGGACTAGGGCTTCGGGGGCCAACGTCCTGACTTTC.

V gene TRBV6-5 combines with J gene TRBJ1-6; 7 bases line up with TRBD1. Germline V gene data show CDR1 as MNHEY and CDR2 as SVGAGI. CDR3 length: 14 residues. J lost 9 bases, V lost 5 bases, and 7 bases had no gene match. DNA for the CDR3: TGTGCCAGCAGTCGACAGGGATTAGGTTCACCCCTCCACTTT. Protein sequence: CASSRQGLGSPLHF.

The chain couples TRBV14 to TRBJ2-1, with D uncertain. V was pared by 4 bases and J by 9 bases, with 13 bases between. Germline loops: CDR1 SGHDN, CDR2 FVKESK. The CDR3 loop spans 13 amino acids. The CDR3 region has the DNA TGTGCCAGCAGCCCGCCAACCTACCCTGAGCAGTTCTTC. Translation: CASSPPTYPEQFF.

The chain combines TRBV6-6 with TRBJ2-1, with TRBD1 identical over 7 bases. Germline CDR1 reads MNHNY; CDR2 reads SVGAGI (reference sequence). The CDR3 runs to 13 residues. V was clipped by 7 bases and J by 4 bases; unmatched bases: 4. The CDR3 is CASMGQPYNEQFF. The CDR3 DNA reads TGTGCCAGCATGGGACAGCCATACAATGAGCAGTTCTTC.

J is TRBJ2-7 and V is TRBV11-2; 10 bases map to TRBD2. V dropped 1 base and J dropped 1; count of bases not matched to a gene: 10. CDR3 length: 18 amino acids. CDR1 and CDR2 from the germline V gene are SGHAT and FQNNGV. The CDR3 is CASSLGPSGSVSSYEQYF. As DNA, the CDR3 is TGTGCCAGCAGCTTAGGACCTAGCGGGAGTGTCAGTTCCTACGAGCAGTACTTC.

V usage is TRBV7-9 and J usage is TRBJ1-5; TRBD1 is a possible D gene (5 bases). CDR1 is SEHNR, CDR2 FQNEAQ, per germline (reference sequence). V lost 2 bases and J lost 7, with 9 bases in between. The CDR3 has 13 amino acids. CDR3 bases: TGTGCCAGCAGCTTATGGGGGGACCAGCCCCAGCATTTT. It yields the protein CASSLWGDQPQHF.

V usage is TRBV27 and J usage is TRBJ2-1; 12 bases are a match to TRBD2. The CDR3 covers 16 residues. Per the germline V gene, CDR1 is MNHEY and CDR2 is SMNVEV (reference sequence). V was clipped by 6 bases and J by 4 bases; unmatched bases: 7. CDR3 nucleotides: TGTGCCAGCAGATCGACTAGCGGGAGTGCGTACAATGAGCAGTTCTTC. Amino acids: CASRSTSGSAYNEQFF.

The gene calls are TRBV4-1 and TRBJ1-5, with D possibly matching TRBD1 (5 bases). The CDR3 is made up of 15 amino acids. V was trimmed by 0 bases and J by 5 bases, leaving 11 bases between them. Per the germline V gene, CDR1 is MGHRA and CDR2 is YSYEKL. The CDR3 sequence: CASSQEGQPDQPQHF. CDR3 DNA: TGCGCCAGCAGCCAAGAGGGGCAGCCGGATCAGCCCCAGCATTTT.

The rearrangement joins TRBV10-3 to TRBJ1-1, with a weak D call TRBD1 (5 bases). The CDR3 runs 12 residues. Between the trimmed V and J ends, which lost 10 bases and 3 bases, there was a span of 12 bases. Germline loops: CDR1 ENHRY, CDR2 SYGVKD. For the CDR3, the DNA is TGTGCCAGTCAGGGTCGGGACACTGAAGCTTTCTTT. This gives the protein CASQGRDTEAFF.

The gene calls are TRBV6-1 and TRBJ2-7; 7 bases align to TRBD1. The CDR3 is 14 residues long. V lost 7 bases to trimming and J lost 0 bases; unmatched junction nucleotides: 6. Germline V lookup: CDR1 MNHNS, CDR2 SASEGT. The CDR3 sequence: CASKQGQHSYEQYF. The CDR3 DNA is TGTGCCAGCAAGCAGGGACAGCACTCCTACGAGCAGTACTTC.